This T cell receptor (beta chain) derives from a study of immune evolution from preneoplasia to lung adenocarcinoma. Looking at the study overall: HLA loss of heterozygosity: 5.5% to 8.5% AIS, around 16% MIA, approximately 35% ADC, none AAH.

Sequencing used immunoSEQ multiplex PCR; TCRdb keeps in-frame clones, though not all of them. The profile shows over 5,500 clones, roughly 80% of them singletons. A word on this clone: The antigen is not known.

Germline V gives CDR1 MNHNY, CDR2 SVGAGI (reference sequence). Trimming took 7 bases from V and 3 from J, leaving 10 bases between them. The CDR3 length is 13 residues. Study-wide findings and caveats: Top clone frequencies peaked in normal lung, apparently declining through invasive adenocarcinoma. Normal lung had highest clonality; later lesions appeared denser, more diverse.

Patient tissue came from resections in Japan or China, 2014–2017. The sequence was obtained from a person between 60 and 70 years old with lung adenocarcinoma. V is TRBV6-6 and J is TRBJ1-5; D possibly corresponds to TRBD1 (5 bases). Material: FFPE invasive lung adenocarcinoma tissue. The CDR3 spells CASTGTLNQPQHF. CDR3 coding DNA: TGTGCCAGCACGGGGACTCTCAATCAGCCCCAGCATTTT.